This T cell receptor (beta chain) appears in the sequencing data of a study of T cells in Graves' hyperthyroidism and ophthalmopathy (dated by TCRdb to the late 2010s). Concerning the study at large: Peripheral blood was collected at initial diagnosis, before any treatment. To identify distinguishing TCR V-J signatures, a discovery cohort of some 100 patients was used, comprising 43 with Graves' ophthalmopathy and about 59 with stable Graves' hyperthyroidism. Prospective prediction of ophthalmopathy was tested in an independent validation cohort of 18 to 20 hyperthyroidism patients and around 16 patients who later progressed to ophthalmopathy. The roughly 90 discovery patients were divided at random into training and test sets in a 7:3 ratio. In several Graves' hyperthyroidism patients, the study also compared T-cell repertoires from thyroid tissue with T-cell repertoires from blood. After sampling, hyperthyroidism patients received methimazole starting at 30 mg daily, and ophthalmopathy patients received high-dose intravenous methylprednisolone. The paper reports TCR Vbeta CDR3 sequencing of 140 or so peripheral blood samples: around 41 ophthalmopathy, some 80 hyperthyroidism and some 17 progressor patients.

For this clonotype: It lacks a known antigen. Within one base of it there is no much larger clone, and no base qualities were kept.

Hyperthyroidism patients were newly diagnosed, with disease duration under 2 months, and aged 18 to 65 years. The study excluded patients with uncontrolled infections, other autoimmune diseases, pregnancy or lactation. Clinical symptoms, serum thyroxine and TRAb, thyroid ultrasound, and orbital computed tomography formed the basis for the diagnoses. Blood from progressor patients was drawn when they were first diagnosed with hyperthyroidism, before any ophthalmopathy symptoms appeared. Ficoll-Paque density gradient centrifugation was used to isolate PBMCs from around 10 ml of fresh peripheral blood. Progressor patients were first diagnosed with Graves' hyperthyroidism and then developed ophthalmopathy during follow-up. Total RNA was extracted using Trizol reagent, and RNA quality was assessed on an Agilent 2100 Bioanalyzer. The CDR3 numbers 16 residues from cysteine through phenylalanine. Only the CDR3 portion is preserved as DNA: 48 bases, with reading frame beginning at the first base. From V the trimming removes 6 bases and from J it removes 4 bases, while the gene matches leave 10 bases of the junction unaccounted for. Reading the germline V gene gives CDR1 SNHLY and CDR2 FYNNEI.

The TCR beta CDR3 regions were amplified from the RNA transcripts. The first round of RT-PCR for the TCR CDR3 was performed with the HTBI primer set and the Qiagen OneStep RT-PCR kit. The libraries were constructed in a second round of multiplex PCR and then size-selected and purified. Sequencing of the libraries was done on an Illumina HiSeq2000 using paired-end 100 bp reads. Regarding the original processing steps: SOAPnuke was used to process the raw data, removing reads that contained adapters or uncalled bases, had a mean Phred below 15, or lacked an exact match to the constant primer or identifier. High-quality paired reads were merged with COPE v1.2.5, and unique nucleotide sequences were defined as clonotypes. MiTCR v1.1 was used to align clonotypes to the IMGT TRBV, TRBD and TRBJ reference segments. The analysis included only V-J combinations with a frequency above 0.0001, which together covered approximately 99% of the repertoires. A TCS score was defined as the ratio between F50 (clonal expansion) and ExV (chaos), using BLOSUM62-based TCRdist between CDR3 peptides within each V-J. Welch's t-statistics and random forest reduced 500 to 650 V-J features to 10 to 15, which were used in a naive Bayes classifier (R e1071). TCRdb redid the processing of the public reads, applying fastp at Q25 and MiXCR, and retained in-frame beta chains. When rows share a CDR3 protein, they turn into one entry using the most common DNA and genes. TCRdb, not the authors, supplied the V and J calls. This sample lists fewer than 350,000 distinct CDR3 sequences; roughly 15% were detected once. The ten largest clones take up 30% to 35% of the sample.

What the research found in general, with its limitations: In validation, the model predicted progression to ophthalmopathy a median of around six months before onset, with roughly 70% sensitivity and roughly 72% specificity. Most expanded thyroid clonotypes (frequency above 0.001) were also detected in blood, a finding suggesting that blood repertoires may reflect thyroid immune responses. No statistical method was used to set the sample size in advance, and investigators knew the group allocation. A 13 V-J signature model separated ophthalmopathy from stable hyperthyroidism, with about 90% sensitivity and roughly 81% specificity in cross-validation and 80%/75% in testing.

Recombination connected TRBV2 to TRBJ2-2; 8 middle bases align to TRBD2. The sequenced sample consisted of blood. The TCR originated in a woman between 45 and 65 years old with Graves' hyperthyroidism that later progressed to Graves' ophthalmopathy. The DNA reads TGTGCCAGCAGCTCCGGGACTAGGTTTGGCACCGGGGAGCTGTTTTTT. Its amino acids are CASSSGTRFGTGELFF.